This TCR beta chain was retrieved from a study of control samples from healthy donors and cancer patients. Generated by immunoSEQ multiplex PCR, the TCRdb table keeps only in-frame clones and is missing some. The sample shows roughly 32,000 clones, approximately 86% of them seen only once. The germline gives CDR1 ENHRY, CDR2 SYGVKD. V lost 4 bases, J lost 0 bases, and 19 bases lay in between. This CDR3 is 18 amino acids long. Sequences were obtained from PBMCs. The sequence was obtained from a woman in her forties with lung cancer. The genes are TRBV10-3 and TRBJ1-3; TRBD1 is a possible D gene (5 bases). The CDR3 coding sequence is TGTGCCATCAGTGGACCCGGGGGTAGGCATCACTCTGGAAACACCATATATTTT. Its protein is CAISGPGGRHHSGNTIYF.